Below are 20 T cell receptor beta chains sequenced from a single sample in a study of regulatory T cells in long-lasting Graves disease. Libraries of TCR beta came from iRepertoire HTBI primers plus Arm-PCR of CDR3 regions. MiXCR, run by TCRdb on the multiplex PCR reads, gives a single entry per CDR3 protein. The table has over 500,000 distinct CDR3 sequences, about 16% seen once. The time point is: newly diagnosed GD, antithyroid drugs for less than 3 months. RNA isolated from PBMCs was used to make the TCR library. This sample was also put to use in a study of T cells in Graves' hyperthyroidism and ophthalmopathy.

The sequences come from peripheral blood mononuclear cells (PBMCs), collected at new diagnosis, from a patient treated with antithyroid drugs. The source of these receptors is a man younger than 35 with Graves disease.

In its sample, this clonotype was seen many times. J is TRBJ1-1 and V is TRBV27, with 7 bases matching TRBD1. Germline-derived CDR1 and CDR2 are MNHEY and SMNVEV (reference sequence). After removal of 2 bases from V and 1 base from J, the junction contained 4 bases not matched to a gene. This CDR3 is 15 amino acids long. The CDR3 nucleotides are TGTGCCAGCAGTTTACAGGGGGAAAGGAACACTGAAGCTTTCTTT. Encoded protein: CASSLQGERNTEAFF.

Here the CDR3 reads CASSLEVEGTYEQYF. The CDR3 region has the DNA TGTGCCAGCAGCTTAGAGGTGGAGGGGACCTACGAGCAGTACTTC. The genes are TRBV7-6 and TRBJ2-7; TRBD2 is a possible D gene (6 bases). The germline gives CDR1 SGHVS, CDR2 FNYEAQ. The V end lost 1 base, the J end lost 2 bases, and 12 bases lay between the germline ends. The CDR3 is 15 amino acids.

V gene TRBV4-1 combines with J gene TRBJ2-3; 7 nucleotides match TRBD1. The J call could be wrong; TRBJ2-7 is a better fit for the DNA end. Germline CDR1 MGHRA, CDR2 YSYEKL. The CDR3 contains 15 residues. The CDR3 spells CASSQGQGEWYEQYF. CDR3 nucleotide sequence: TGCGCCAGCAGCCAAGGGCAGGGGGAATGGTACGAGCAGTACTTC.

This chain links TRBV12-3 or TRBV12-4 with TRBJ2-6, with D uncertain. This CDR3 has 15 amino acids. V dropped 6 bases and J dropped 0 bases, with 9 bases sitting between them. The chain's CDR3 is CASREQSSGANVLTF. DNA for the CDR3: TGTGCCAGCAGGGAACAAAGCTCTGGGGCCAACGTCCTGACTTTC.

V usage is TRBV5-1 and J usage is TRBJ1-4; the match to TRBD1 covers 9 bases. Germline values: CDR1 SGHRS, CDR2 YFSETQ. J gave up 8 bases and V 3 bases, and 8 bases lay outside the gene matches. This CDR3 spans 15 amino acids. CDR3 coding DNA: TGCGCCAGCAGCTGGGCGGGACAGGGAGGCGAAAAACTGTTTTTT. As protein: CASSWAGQGGEKLFF.

In this sample, this clonotype turned up many times. The V gene is TRBV12-3 or TRBV12-4, the J gene TRBJ2-2; D is undetermined. Trimming took off 4 bases at V and 3 bases at J, with 3 bases between the two ends. The CDR3 is made up of 12 amino acids. Here the CDR3 reads CASSWDTGELFF. The CDR3 DNA follows: TGTGCCAGCAGTTGGGACACCGGGGAGCTGTTTTTT.

This clonotype came up many times. J is TRBJ2-5 and V is TRBV20-1; 10 nucleotides agree with TRBD2. The CDR3 totals 17 residues. Germline loops: CDR1 DFQATT, CDR2 SNEGSKA (reference sequence). J lost 5 bases, V lost 3 bases, and 15 bases had no gene match. CDR3 sequence reads: CSASHRTSGAEGETQYF. The CDR3 DNA is TGCAGTGCTAGCCACCGGACTAGCGGAGCGGAAGGGGAGACCCAGTACTTC.

This clonotype was found many times. The V gene is TRBV2, the J gene TRBJ1-2, with TRBD1 matching over 7 bases. The CDR3 totals 16 residues. In germline, CDR1 is SNHLY, CDR2 FYNNEI. V trimming: 7 bases; J trimming: 3 bases; junction bases outside the gene matches: 14. The CDR3 DNA sequence: TGTGCCAGCACCATAGACAGGGAATATGGTGACTATGGCTACACCTTC. Amino acid sequence: CASTIDREYGDYGYTF.

This clonotype was seen ten or more times. The V and J genes are TRBV7-9 and TRBJ2-7; maybe TRBD2 (7 bases). Trimming shortened V by 5 bases and J by 0 bases, and 11 bases separated the two germline ends. This CDR3 has 14 amino acids. The germline CDR1 and CDR2 sequences are SEHNR and FQNEAQ (reference sequence). CDR3 in DNA: TGTGCCAGCAGCAAGGGGGGGAACTCCTACGAGCAGTACTTC. Its protein is CASSKGGNSYEQYF.

This clonotype was observed many times. The chain recombines TRBV20-1 with TRBJ2-7, with TRBD1 matching 8 bases. The length of the CDR3 is 14 residues. Germline values: CDR1 DFQATT, CDR2 SNEGSKA (reference sequence). With V trimmed by 5 bases and J by 0 bases, 6 bases remained unmatched. Written as DNA, the CDR3 is TGCAGTGCTCTCGGACAGGGCTACTCCTACGAGCAGTACTTC. Amino acid sequence: CSALGQGYSYEQYF.

The rearrangement joins TRBV9 to TRBJ2-5, with D possibly matching TRBD1 (5 bases). This CDR3 is 15 amino acids long. Germline CDR1 is SGDLS and CDR2 is YYNGEE. V lost 2 bases and J lost 0, with 11 bases in between. CDR3 residues: CASSVSTVDQETQYF. The CDR3 DNA is TGTGCCAGCAGCGTCTCGACAGTAGACCAAGAGACCCAGTACTTC. The full variable domain, rest sourced from reference TRBV9 and TRBJ2-5, is DSGVTQTPKHLITATGQRVTLRCSPRSGDLSVYWYQQSLDQGLQFLIQYYNGEERAKGNILERFSAQQFPDLHSELNLSSLELGDSALYFCASSVSTVDQETQYFGPGTRLLVL.

V gene TRBV5-1 combines with J gene TRBJ1-4, with TRBD1 matching over 8 bases. V trimming: 4 bases; J trimming: 5 bases; junction bases outside the gene matches: 10. In germline, CDR1 is SGHRS, CDR2 YFSETQ. This CDR3 has 16 amino acids. The CDR3, as DNA: TGCGCCAGCAGCCACGGACAGGGTAGTTGGAATGAAAAACTGTTTTTT. Its protein product is CASSHGQGSWNEKLFF.

This clonotype was seen many times. The V call is TRBV7-9, the J call TRBJ1-1; D unclear. Trimming removed 5 bases at V and 4 bases at J, with 8 bases between. CDR1 and CDR2 from the germline V gene are SEHNR and FQNEAQ (reference sequence). The CDR3 is 12 residues long. DNA of the CDR3: TGTGCCAGCAGCCAAGACGGCACTGAAGCTTTCTTT. Translating gives CASSQDGTEAFF.

The chain has TRBV9 and TRBJ2-2; 11 positions agree with TRBD2. The CDR3 loop spans 16 amino acids. Germline CDR1 and CDR2: SGDLS and YYNGEE. V gave up 2 bases and J gave up 0 bases; unmatched junction bases: 0. CDR3 in amino acids: CASSVSGGANTGELFF. DNA for the CDR3: TGTGCCAGCAGCGTTAGCGGGGGGGCGAACACCGGGGAGCTGTTTTTT.

This clonotype showed up just a few times. The chain joins TRBV29-1 to TRBJ2-1; D is undetermined. In germline, CDR1 is SQVTM, CDR2 ANQGSEA. V lost 7 bases, J lost 3 bases, and 13 bases lay in between. The length of the CDR3 is 13 residues. The CDR3 loop is CSGNSIDYNEQFF. The CDR3, as DNA: TGCAGCGGAAATTCTATCGACTACAATGAGCAGTTCTTC.

This chain connects TRBV18 to TRBJ1-4, with a weak D call TRBD1 (6 bases). Between the trimmed V and J ends, which lost 3 bases and 5 bases, there was a span of 13 bases. Germline CDR1 and CDR2: KGHSH and LQKENI. This CDR3 contains 15 residues. The CDR3 reads CASSPRDTKNEKLFF. The CDR3 region has the DNA TGTGCCAGCTCACCGAGGGACACTAAAAATGAAAAACTGTTTTTT.

This clonotype was seen just once. Compared with germline, one end of the junction differs, possibly owing to a read error. The V gene is TRBV10-1, the J gene TRBJ2-1; D might be TRBD2 (6 bases). The CDR3 runs 16 residues. Germline V gene sequence: CDR1 WNHNN, CDR2 SYGVQD (reference sequence). Here the CDR3 reads CAGSPLATSHYNEQFF. DNA for the CDR3: TGCGCCGGCAGTCCACTAGCAACTTCCCACTACAATGAGCAGTTCTTC.

This clonotype was counted many times. The rearrangement joins TRBV9 to TRBJ2-3; D unclear. V gave up 0 bases and J gave up 0 bases, with 2 bases separating them. This CDR3 contains 13 residues. CDR1 is SGDLS, CDR2 YYNGEE, per germline. CDR3 DNA: TGTGCCAGCAGCGTAGTCAGCACAGATACGCAGTATTTT. This sequence encodes CASSVVSTDTQYF. Based on the CDR3 plus reference TRBV9 and TRBJ2-3, the full variable domain is DSGVTQTPKHLITATGQRVTLRCSPRSGDLSVYWYQQSLDQGLQFLIQYYNGEERAKGNILERFSAQQFPDLHSELNLSSLELGDSALYFCASSVVSTDTQYFGPGTRLTVL.

The chain has TRBV3-1 and TRBJ2-7; TRBD2 might be the D (5 bases). Trimming took 2 bases from V and 1 from J, leaving 9 bases between them. CDR1 and CDR2 (germline): LGHDT, YNNKEL (reference sequence). This CDR3 has 14 amino acids. Here the CDR3 reads CASSQPTGSYEQYF. Here the CDR3 DNA reads TGTGCCAGCAGCCAACCGACGGGATCCTACGAGCAGTACTTC.

There are many counts of this clonotype. The chain joins TRBV20-1 to TRBJ1-2; no clear D. The CDR3 sequence is 11 residues long. CDR1 is DFQATT and CDR2 is SNEGSKA in the germline V gene (reference sequence). V lost 2 bases and J 5 bases, leaving 6 bases between the germline ends. DNA for the CDR3: TGCAGTGCTAGACCCGCATATGGCTACACCTTC. Its translation: CSARPAYGYTF.